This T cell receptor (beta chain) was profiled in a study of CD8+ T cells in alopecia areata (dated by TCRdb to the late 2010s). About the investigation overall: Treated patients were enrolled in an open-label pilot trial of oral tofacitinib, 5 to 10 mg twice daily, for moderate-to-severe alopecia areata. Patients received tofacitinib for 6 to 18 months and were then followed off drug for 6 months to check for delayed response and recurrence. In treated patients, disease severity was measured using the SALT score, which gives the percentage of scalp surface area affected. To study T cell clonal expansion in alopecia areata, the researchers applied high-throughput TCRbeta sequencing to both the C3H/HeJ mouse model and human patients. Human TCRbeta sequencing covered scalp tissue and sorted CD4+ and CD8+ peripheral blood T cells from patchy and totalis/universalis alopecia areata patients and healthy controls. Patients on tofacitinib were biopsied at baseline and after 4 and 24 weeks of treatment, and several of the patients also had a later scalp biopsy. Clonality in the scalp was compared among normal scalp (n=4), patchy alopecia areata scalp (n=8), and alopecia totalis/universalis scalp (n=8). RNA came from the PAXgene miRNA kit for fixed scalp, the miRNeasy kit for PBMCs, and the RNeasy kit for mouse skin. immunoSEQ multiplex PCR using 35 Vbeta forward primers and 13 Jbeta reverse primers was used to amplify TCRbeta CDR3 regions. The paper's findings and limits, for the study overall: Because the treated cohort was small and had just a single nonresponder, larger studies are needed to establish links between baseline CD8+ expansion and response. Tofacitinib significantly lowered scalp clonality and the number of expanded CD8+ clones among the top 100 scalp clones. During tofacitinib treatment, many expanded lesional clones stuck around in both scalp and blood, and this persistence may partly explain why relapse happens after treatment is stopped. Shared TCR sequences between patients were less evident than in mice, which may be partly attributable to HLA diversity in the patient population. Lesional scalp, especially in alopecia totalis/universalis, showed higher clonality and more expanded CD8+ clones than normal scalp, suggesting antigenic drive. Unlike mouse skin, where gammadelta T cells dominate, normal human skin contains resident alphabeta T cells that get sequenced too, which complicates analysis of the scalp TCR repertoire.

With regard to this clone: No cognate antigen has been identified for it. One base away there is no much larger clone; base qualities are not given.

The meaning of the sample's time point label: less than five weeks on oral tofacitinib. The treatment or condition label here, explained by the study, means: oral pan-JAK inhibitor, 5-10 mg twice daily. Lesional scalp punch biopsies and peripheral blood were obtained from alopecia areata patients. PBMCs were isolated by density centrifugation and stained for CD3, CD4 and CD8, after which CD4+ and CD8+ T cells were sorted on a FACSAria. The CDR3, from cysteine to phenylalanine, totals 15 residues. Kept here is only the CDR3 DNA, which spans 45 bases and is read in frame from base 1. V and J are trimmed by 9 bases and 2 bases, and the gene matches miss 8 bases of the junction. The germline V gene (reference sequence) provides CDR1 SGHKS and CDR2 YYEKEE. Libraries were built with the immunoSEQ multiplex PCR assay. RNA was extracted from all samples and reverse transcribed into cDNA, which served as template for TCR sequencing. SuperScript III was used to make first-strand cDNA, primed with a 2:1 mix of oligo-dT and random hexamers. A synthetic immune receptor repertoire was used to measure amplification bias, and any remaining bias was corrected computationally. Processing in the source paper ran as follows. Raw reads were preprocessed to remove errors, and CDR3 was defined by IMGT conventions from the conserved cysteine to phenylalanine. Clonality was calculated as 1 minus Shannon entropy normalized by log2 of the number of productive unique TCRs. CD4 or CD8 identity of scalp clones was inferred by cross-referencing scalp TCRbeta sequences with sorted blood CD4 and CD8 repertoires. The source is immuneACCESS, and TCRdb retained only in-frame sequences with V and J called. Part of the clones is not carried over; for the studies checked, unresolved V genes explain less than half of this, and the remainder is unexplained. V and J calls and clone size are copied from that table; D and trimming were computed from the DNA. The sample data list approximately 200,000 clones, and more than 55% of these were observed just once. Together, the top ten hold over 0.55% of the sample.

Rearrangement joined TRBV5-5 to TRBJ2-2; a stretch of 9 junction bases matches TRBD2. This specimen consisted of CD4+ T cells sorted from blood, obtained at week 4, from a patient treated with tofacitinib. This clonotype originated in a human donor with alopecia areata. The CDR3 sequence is CATAEGLANTGELFF. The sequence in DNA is TGTGCCACAGCGGAGGGACTAGCCAACACCGGGGAGCTGTTTTTT.